This TCR beta chain appears in the sequencing data of a study of cytomegalovirus exposure and HLA in healthy donors. Overall study results and limits: Presence/absence results assume similar sequencing depth per donor, which may not hold. In an earlier analysis, about 87% or about 30%: the productive usage of most TCR beta V segments. Using a false discovery rate of 0.05, a later analysis showed that 15,000 to 20,000 TCR beta sequences were associated with HLA alleles.

Germline V CDR1 and CDR2: SNHLY, FYNNEI. This CDR3 is built from 16 residues. Trimming left V 4 bases short and J 6 bases short, with 18 bases between. 60 Vbeta and 13 Jbeta primers were used in PCR. The protocol was immunoSEQ multiplex PCR, while the TCRdb copy is restricted to in-frame clones and leaves out a portion. In the table there are under 200,000 clones, 68% of which are singletons. As to this clone: What it binds is unknown.

The gene calls are TRBV2 and TRBJ2-2; maybe TRBD2 (7 bases). Sequencing was performed on PBMCs. This sequence was found in a man aged 50-59 years in good health and CMV-seronegative. Here the CDR3 reads CASSVGPRGGAGELFF. DNA for the CDR3: TGTGCCAGCAGTGTGGGCCCTAGGGGGGGAGCCGGGGAGCTGTTTTTT.